This T cell receptor (beta chain) was observed in a study of blood T cells in healthy people across ages. Note on this clonotype: Antigen unknown.

Then a second PCR, running about 6 to 11 cycles, was carried out with a sample-barcoded 5' primer and a J-beta primer mix. TCRdb fed the 5' RACE reads into MiXCR, producing one record per CDR3 protein. The sample gives roughly 1,300,000 distinct CDR3 sequences, 59% of which show up once; 6.5% to 8% is in the top ten. The length of the CDR3 is 14 residues. Trimming at V came to 7 bases and at J to 3 bases, leaving 7 bases not matched to a gene. Germline V gives CDR1 SQVTM, CDR2 ANQGSEA. Points from the study as a whole: More naive CD4+ cells and higher diversity were found in long-lived than in aged donors.

The chain recombines TRBV29-1 with TRBJ2-3; 10 bases map to TRBD2. Material for sequencing was blood. The TCR sequence derives from a man aged 18 to 29 in good health. The DNA of the CDR3 is TGCAGCGCCCCTAGCGGGAGTTCAACAGATACGCAGTATTTT. Translated, it gives CSAPSGSSTDTQYF.